These 9 T cell receptor beta chains originate from one sample sequenced in a study of patients and donors after allogeneic stem cell transplantation. Each CDR3 protein is one row after TCRdb ran MiXCR on the RT-PCR reads. The sample shows 400,000 to 500,000 distinct CDR3 sequences, 16% of them seen only once. The sample comprised blood, either unsorted or a sorted T cell fraction (not recorded which). The receptor source for this set is a human donor who was either an allogeneic HSCT recipient or a stem cell or donor lymphocyte infusion donor (not recorded which). It is not recorded whose cells these are; they may come from a transplant donor.

J is TRBJ1-1 and V is TRBV20-1; no firm D call. With 3 bases removed from V and 8 bases from J, the gap between germline ends came to 19 bases. CDR3 length: 14 amino acids. Germline V gene data show CDR1 as DFQATT and CDR2 as SNEGSKA (reference sequence). The CDR3 protein is CSASSWAENLEAFF. In DNA, the CDR3 is TGCAGTGCTAGTTCATGGGCGGAAAACTTAGAAGCTTTCTTT.

This clonotype has more than one count but fewer than ten. J is TRBJ2-1 and V is TRBV7-6, with D tentatively TRBD1 or TRBD2 (6 bases each). Germline V gives CDR1 SGHVS, CDR2 FNYEAQ. V shed 1 base and J shed 3 bases, with 22 bases lying between them. This CDR3 is built from 19 residues. The CDR3 nucleotides read TGTGCCAGCAGCTTAGAGTATTTTTGGACTAAGGGGGGCTACAATGAGCAGTTCTTC. This encodes CASSLEYFWTKGGYNEQFF.

This clonotype was seen many times. The rearrangement joins TRBV4-2 to TRBJ2-2; TRBD2 aligns across 11 bases. The V gene's germline CDR1 is LGHNA and CDR2 YNFKEQ. Trimming at V came to 3 bases and at J to 4 bases, leaving 7 bases not matched to a gene. This CDR3 has 17 amino acids. CDR3 amino acids: CASSHLQLAGGTGELFF. The CDR3 bases are TGTGCCAGCAGCCACCTCCAGCTAGCGGGGGGCACCGGGGAGCTGTTTTTT.

V and J are TRBV7-9 and TRBJ1-5; D might be TRBD1 (5 bases). The CDR3 is 15 residues long. Germline V lookup: CDR1 SEHNR, CDR2 FQNEAQ (reference sequence). V gave up 0 bases and J gave up 3 bases, with 9 bases separating them. As DNA, the CDR3 is TGTGCCAGCAGCTTAGCGGTGGGGCCCAATCAGCCCCAGCATTTT. Residues: CASSLAVGPNQPQHF.

The chain has TRBV11-2 and TRBJ1-1; no clear D gene. The CDR3 consists of 17 residues. V lost 0 bases and J 1 base, leaving 15 bases between the germline ends. CDR1 is SGHAT, CDR2 FQNNGV, per germline. CDR3 DNA: TGTGCCAGCAGCTTAGATGGGGTTCTCAGGAGGAACACTGAAGCTTTCTTT. Translated, it gives CASSLDGVLRRNTEAFF.

This chain uses TRBV7-6 with TRBJ1-6, with no clear D. CDR1 SGHVS and CDR2 FNYEAQ come from the germline V gene. V was cut by 4 bases and J by 8 bases, with 15 bases left in between. The CDR3 runs to 15 residues. CDR3 sequence: CASSWAQSRDSPLHF. CDR3 coding DNA: TGTGCCAGCAGCTGGGCGCAGTCTAGGGATTCACCCCTCCACTTT.

The table lists this clonotype with a few counts. The chain is built from TRBV11-2 and TRBJ2-7; 7 nucleotides match TRBD1. CDR3 size: 13 residues. J gave up 5 bases and V 6 bases, and 7 bases lay outside the gene matches. Germline CDR1 SGHAT, CDR2 FQNNGV. The CDR3 bases are TGTGCCAGCAGGAAACTGGGACAGCACGAGCAGTACTTC. It is translated as CASRKLGQHEQYF. The variable domain in full, with the rest retrieved from reference TRBV11-2 and TRBJ2-7, is EAGVAQSPRYKIIEKRQSVAFWCNPISGHATLYWYQQILGQGPKLLIQFQNNGVVDDSQLPKDRFSAERLKGVDSTLKIQPAKLEDSAVYLCASRKLGQHEQYFGPGTRLTVT.

The chain carries TRBV3-1 and TRBJ2-7; D may match TRBD1 or TRBD2 (6 bases each). V was shortened by 6 bases and J by 2 bases, with 29 bases between the two germline ends. Germline V gene sequence: CDR1 LGHDT, CDR2 YNNKEL (reference sequence). The length of the CDR3 is 19 residues. The CDR3 is CASSSYTPGMGGNPYEQYF. The DNA for the CDR3 is TGTGCCAGCAGTTCGTATACGCCGGGAATGGGGGGCAATCCCTACGAGCAGTACTTC.

This sequence joins TRBV7-9 and TRBJ1-2; 10 positions match TRBD1. This CDR3 region has 14 residues. V lost 1 base and J lost 8; bases outside the gene matches: 4. CDR1 and CDR2 (germline): SEHNR, FQNEAQ (reference sequence). CDR3: CASSLGTGGNGYTF. CDR3 DNA sequence: TGTGCCAGCAGCTTAGGGACAGGGGGGAACGGCTACACCTTC.